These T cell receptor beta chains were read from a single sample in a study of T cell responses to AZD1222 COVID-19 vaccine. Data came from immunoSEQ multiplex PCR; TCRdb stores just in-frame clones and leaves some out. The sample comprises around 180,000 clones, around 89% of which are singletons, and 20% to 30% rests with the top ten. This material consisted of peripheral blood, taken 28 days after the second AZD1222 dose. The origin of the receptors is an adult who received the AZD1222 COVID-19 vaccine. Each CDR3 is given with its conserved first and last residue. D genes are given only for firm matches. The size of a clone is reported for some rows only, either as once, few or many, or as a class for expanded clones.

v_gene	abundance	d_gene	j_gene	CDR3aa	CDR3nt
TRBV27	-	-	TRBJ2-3	CASSPSDGGTQYF	TGTGCCAGCAGCCCTAGCGACGGGGGCACGCAGTATTTT
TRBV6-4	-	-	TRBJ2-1	CASRVVEQFF	TGTGCCAGCCGAGTTGTTGAGCAGTTCTTC
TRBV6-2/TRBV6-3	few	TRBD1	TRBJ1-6	CASSSTGLGHSPLHF	TGTGCCAGCAGCTCGACAGGGCTGGGGCATTCACCCCTCCACTTT
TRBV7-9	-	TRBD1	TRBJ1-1	CASSPQGGVNTEAFF	TGTGCCAGCAGCCCCCAGGGGGGAGTGAACACTGAAGCTTTCTTT
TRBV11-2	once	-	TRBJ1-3	CASSWAGDGNTIYF	TGTGCCAGCAGCTGGGCCGGGGACGGAAACACCATATATTTT
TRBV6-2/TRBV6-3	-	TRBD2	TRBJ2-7	CASSVAGDSYEQYF	TGTGCCAGCAGCGTAGCGGGAGACTCCTACGAGCAGTACTTC
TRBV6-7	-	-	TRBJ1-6	CASTPGIRAPLHF	TGTGCCAGCACCCCCGGGATCAGGGCACCCCTCCACTTT
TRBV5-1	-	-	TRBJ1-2	CASSLEDLYGYTF	TGCGCCAGCAGCTTGGAGGACCTCTATGGCTACACCTTC
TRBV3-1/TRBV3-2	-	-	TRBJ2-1	CASSQETHGNGGYNEQFF	TGTGCCAGCAGCCAAGAAACCCACGGTAACGGGGGATACAATGAGCAGTTCTTC
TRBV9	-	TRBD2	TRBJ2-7	CASSVGGTSGSGEQYF	TGTGCCAGCAGCGTAGGGGGGACTAGCGGGAGTGGCGAGCAGTACTTC
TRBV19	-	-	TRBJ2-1	CASRWGDSERGGEQFF	TGTGCCAGTAGGTGGGGGGACAGCGAGAGGGGAGGTGAGCAGTTCTTC
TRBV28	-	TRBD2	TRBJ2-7	CASSPAEAGLSYEQYF	TGTGCCAGCAGTCCCGCAGAAGCGGGGCTATCCTACGAGCAGTACTTC
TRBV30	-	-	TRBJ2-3	CAWRVQGSHFTDTQYF	TGTGCCTGGCGTGTACAGGGTTCCCATTTCACAGATACGCAGTATTTT
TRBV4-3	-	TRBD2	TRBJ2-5	CASSQDENTAGGPPSQYF	TGCGCCAGCAGCCAAGATGAGAATACGGCGGGAGGGCCCCCCTCCCAGTACTTC
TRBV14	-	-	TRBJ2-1	CASSQEDRLDNEQFF	TGTGCCAGCAGCCAAGAAGACAGGCTAGACAATGAGCAGTTCTTC
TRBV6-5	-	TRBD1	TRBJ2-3	CASSMDRADTQYF	TGTGCCAGCAGTATGGACAGGGCAGATACGCAGTATTTT
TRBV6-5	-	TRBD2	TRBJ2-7	CASSYLAGGSSYEQYF	TGTGCCAGCAGTTACTTGGCGGGAGGCTCTTCCTACGAGCAGTACTTC
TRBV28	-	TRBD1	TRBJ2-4	CASSWDREAKNIQYF	TGTGCCAGCAGTTGGGACAGGGAGGCCAAAAACATTCAGTACTTC
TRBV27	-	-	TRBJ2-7	CASSRTPSSYEQYF	TGTGCCAGCAGCAGAACCCCGAGCTCCTACGAGCAGTACTTC
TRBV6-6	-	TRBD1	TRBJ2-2	CASRRDRGRGLATGELFF	TGTGCCAGCAGGCGAGACAGGGGGCGCGGGTTGGCCACCGGGGAGCTGTTTTTT
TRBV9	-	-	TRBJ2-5	CASSVGAEETQYF	TGTGCCAGCAGCGTCGGTGCCGAGGAGACCCAGTACTTC
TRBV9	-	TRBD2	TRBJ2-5	CASSVAAGGHQETQYF	TGTGCCAGCAGCGTAGCAGCGGGAGGCCACCAAGAGACCCAGTACTTC
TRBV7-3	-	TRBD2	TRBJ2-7	CASSHSGRAHEQYF	TGTGCCAGCAGCCATAGCGGGAGGGCCCACGAGCAGTACTTC
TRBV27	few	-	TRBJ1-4	CASSYNEKLFF	TGTGCCAGCAGTTATAATGAAAAACTGTTTTTT
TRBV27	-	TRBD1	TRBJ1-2	CASQKIRGGTGIYGYTF	TGTGCCAGTCAGAAAATCCGGGGGGGGACAGGGATCTATGGCTACACCTTC
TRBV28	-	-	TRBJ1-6	CASSLPTGVTSPLHF	TGTGCCAGCAGTTTACCCACAGGCGTAACCTCACCCCTCCACTTT
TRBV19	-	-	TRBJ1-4	CASSPDSTNEKLFF	TGTGCCAGTAGCCCGGACAGTACTAATGAAAAACTGTTTTTT
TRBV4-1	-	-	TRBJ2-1	CASSQDPNSFFEQFF	TGCGCCAGCAGCCAAGATCCAAATAGTTTCTTTGAGCAGTTCTTC
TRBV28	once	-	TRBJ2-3	CASSPSDSYTQYF	TGTGCCAGCAGTCCTTCGGACAGTTATACGCAGTATTTT
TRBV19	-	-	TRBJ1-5	CASSIWAGDSNQPQHF	TGTGCCAGTAGTATATGGGCAGGGGATAGCAATCAGCCCCAGCATTTT
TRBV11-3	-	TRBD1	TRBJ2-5	CASSLGGTGIETQYF	TGTGCCAGCAGCTTAGGCGGGACAGGGATAGAGACCCAGTACTTC
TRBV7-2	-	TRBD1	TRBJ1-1	CASSSTGGWSTEAFF	TGTGCCAGCAGCTCAACAGGGGGCTGGAGCACTGAAGCTTTCTTT
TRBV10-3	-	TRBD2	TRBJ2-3	CAISESVLASTDTQYF	TGTGCCATCAGTGAGTCCGTACTAGCGAGCACAGATACGCAGTATTTT
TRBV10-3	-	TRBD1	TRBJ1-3	CAIRRPGTGSGNTIYF	TGTGCCATCAGGCGCCCCGGGACAGGGTCTGGAAACACCATATATTTT
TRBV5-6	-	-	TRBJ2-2	CASSIHDGELFF	TGTGCCAGCAGCATTCATGACGGGGAGCTGTTTTTT
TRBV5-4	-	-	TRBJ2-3	CASSGRGVVDTQYF	TGTGCCAGCAGCGGGCGGGGAGTTGTAGATACGCAGTATTTT
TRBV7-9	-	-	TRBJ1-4	CASSLRRPGNEKLFF	TGTGCCAGCAGCCTCAGAAGACCGGGGAATGAAAAACTGTTTTTT
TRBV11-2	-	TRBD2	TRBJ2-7	CASSMTSGNYEQYF	TGTGCCAGCAGCATGACTAGCGGGAATTACGAGCAGTACTTC
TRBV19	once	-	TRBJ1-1	CASSNTWGTEAFF	TGTGCCAGTAGTAACACCTGGGGCACTGAAGCTTTCTTT
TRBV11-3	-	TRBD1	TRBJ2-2	CASSSRGTGVGELFF	TGTGCCAGCAGCTCACGAGGGACAGGGGTCGGGGAGCTGTTTTTT
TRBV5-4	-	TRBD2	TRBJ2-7	CASRTSGSPPEQYF	TGTGCCAGCCGGACTAGCGGGAGTCCCCCGGAGCAGTACTTC
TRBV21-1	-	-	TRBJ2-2	CASSKRGGGRTNTGELFF	TGTGCCAGCAGCAAACGGGGAGGCGGGAGGACGAACACCGGGGAGCTGTTTTTT
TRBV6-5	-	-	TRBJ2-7	CASSPMLWSLYEQYF	TGTGCCAGCAGCCCCATGTTATGGTCTCTTTACGAGCAGTACTTC
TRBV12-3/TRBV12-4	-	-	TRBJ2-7	CASSSTGYEQYF	TGTGCCAGCAGTTCCACCGGGTACGAGCAGTACTTC
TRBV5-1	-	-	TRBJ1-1	CASSSPGRNSGRAFF	TGCGCCAGCAGCTCCCCGGGACGGAACTCAGGGAGAGCTTTCTTT
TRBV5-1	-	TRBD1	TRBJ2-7	CASSPDGLTGVEQYF	TGCGCCAGCAGCCCCGACGGGTTGACAGGGGTCGAGCAGTACTTC
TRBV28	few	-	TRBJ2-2	CASSLSVRAGELFF	TGTGCCAGCAGTTTATCAGTTAGGGCCGGGGAGCTGTTTTTT
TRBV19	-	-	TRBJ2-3	CASSTGAATDTQYF	TGTGCCAGTAGTACAGGTGCGGCGACAGATACGCAGTATTTT
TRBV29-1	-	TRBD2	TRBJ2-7	CSAESGRSDEQYF	TGCAGCGCCGAAAGCGGGAGATCAGACGAGCAGTACTTC
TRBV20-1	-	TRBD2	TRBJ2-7	CSASHLTGWGLAGAYEQYF	TGCAGTGCTAGTCACTTAACCGGGTGGGGACTAGCGGGAGCCTACGAGCAGTACTTC
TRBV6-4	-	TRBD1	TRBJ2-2	CATRQGPMNTGELFF	TGTGCCACTCGACAGGGTCCCATGAACACCGGGGAGCTGTTTTTT
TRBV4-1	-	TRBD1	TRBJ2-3	CASSLQGADTQYF	TGCGCCAGCAGCCTCCAGGGGGCAGATACGCAGTATTTT
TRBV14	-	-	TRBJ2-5	CASSQELGQETQYF	TGTGCCAGCAGCCAAGAGTTGGGCCAAGAGACCCAGTACTTC
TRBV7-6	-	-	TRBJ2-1	CASSFRSGLGGYNEQFF	TGTGCCAGCAGCTTTCGTTCTGGGCTAGGAGGGTACAATGAGCAGTTCTTC